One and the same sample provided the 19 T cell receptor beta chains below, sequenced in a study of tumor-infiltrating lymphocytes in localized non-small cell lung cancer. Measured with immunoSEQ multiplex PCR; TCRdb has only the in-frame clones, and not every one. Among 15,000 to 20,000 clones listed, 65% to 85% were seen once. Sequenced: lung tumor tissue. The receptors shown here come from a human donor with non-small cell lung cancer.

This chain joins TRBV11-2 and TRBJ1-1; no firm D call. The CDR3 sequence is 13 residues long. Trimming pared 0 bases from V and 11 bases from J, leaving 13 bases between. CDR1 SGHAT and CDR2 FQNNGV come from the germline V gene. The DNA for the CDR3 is TGTGCCAGCAGCTTAGAAGGGCTTTTGAGGGCTTTCTTT. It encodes CASSLEGLLRAFF. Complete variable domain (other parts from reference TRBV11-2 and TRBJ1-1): EAGVAQSPRYKIIEKRQSVAFWCNPISGHATLYWYQQILGQGPKLLIQFQNNGVVDDSQLPKDRFSAERLKGVDSTLKIQPAKLEDSAVYLCASSLEGLLRAFFGQGTRLTVV.

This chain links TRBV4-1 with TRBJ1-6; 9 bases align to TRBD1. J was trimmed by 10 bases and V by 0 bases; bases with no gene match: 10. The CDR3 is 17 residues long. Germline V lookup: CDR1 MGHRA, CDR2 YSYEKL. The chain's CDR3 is CASSQDDRDRVKSPLHF. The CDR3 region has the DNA TGCGCCAGCAGCCAAGATGACCGGGACAGGGTAAAATCACCCCTCCACTTT.

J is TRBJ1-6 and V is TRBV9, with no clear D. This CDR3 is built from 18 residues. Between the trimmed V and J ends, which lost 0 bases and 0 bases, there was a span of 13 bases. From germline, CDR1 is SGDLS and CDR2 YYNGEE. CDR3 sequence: CASSVGGTANSYNSPLHF. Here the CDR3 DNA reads TGTGCCAGCAGCGTAGGGGGAACAGCGAACTCCTATAATTCACCCCTCCACTTT.

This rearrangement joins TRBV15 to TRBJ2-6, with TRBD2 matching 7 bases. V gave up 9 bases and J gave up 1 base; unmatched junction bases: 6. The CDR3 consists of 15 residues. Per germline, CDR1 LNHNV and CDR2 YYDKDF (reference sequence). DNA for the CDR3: TGTGCCACTCTAAACGGGGGGTCTGGGGCCAACGTCCTGACTTTC. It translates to CATLNGGSGANVLTF.

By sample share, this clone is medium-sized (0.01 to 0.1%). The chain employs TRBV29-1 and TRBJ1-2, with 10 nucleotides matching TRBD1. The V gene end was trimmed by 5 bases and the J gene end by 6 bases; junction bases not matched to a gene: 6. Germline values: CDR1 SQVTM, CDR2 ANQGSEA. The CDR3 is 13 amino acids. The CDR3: CSVLKTGGNGYTF. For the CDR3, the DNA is TGCAGCGTTCTAAAGACAGGGGGCAATGGCTACACCTTC.

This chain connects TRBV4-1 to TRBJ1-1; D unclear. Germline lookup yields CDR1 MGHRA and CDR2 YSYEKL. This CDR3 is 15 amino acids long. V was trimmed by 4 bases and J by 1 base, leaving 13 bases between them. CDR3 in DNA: TGCGCCAGCAGCCTATCCCCGTCGGGGAACACTGAAGCTTTCTTT. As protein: CASSLSPSGNTEAFF.

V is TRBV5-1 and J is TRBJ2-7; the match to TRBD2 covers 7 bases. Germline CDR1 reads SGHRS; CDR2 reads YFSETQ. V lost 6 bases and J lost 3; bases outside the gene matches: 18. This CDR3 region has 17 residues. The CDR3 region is CASKRSWPAGASYEQYF. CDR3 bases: TGCGCCAGCAAGCGGTCCTGGCCGGCGGGAGCGAGCTACGAGCAGTACTTC. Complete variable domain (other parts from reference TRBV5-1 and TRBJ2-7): KAGVTQTPRYLIKTRGQQVTLSCSPISGHRSVSWYQQTPGQGLQFLFEYFSETQRNKGNFPGRFSGRQFSNSRSEMNVSTLELGDSALYLCASKRSWPAGASYEQYFGPGTRLTVT.

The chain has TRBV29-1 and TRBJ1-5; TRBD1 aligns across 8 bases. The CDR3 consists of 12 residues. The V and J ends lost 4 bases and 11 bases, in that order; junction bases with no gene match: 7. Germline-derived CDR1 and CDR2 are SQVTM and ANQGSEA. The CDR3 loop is CSVGTGLSAQHF. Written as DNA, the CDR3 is TGCAGCGTTGGGACAGGGTTGTCGGCCCAGCATTTT.

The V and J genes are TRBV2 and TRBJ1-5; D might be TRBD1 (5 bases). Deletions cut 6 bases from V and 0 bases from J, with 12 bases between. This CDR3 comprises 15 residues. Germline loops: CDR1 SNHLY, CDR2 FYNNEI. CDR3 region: CASRSSTVSNQPQHF. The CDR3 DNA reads TGTGCCAGCAGATCGTCGACAGTTAGCAATCAGCCCCAGCATTTT. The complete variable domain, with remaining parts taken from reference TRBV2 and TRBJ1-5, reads EPEVTQTPSHQVTQMGQEVILRCVPISNHLYFYWYRQILGQKVEFLVSFYNNEISEKSEIFDDQFSVERPDGSNFTLKIRSTKLEDSAMYFCASRSSTVSNQPQHFGDGTRLSIL.

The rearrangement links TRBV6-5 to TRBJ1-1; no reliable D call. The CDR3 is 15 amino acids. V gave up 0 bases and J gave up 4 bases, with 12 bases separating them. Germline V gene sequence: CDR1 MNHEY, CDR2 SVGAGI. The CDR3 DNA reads TGTGCCAGCAGTTACTCCCGGATCCTGAGCACTGAAGCTTTCTTT. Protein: CASSYSRILSTEAFF.

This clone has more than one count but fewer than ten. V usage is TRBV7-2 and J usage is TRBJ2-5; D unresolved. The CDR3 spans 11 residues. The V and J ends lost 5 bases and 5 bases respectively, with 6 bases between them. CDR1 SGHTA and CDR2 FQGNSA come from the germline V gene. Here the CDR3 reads CASSVMETQYF. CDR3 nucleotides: TGTGCCAGCAGCGTTATGGAGACCCAGTACTTC.

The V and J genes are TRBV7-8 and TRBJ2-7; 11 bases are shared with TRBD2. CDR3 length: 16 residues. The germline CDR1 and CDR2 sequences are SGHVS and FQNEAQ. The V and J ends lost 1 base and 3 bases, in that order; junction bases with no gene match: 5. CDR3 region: CASSLETSGGSYEQYF. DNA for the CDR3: TGTGCCAGCAGCTTAGAAACTAGCGGGGGTAGCTACGAGCAGTACTTC.

The CDR3: CASSVGLSTDTQYF. In DNA, the CDR3 is TGTGCCAGCAGTGTTGGACTTAGCACAGATACGCAGTATTTT. The chain links TRBV2 to TRBJ2-3, with a weak D call TRBD2 (5 bases). This CDR3 contains 14 residues. V was clipped by 4 bases and J by 0 bases, with 8 bases between them. Germline loops: CDR1 SNHLY, CDR2 FYNNEI.

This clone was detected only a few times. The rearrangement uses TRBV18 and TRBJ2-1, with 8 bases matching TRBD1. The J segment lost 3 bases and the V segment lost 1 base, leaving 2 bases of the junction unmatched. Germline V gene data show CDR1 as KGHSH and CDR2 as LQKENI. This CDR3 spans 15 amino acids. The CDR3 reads CASSPQGTGYNEQFF. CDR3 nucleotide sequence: TGTGCCAGCTCACCACAGGGGACAGGCTACAATGAGCAGTTCTTC.

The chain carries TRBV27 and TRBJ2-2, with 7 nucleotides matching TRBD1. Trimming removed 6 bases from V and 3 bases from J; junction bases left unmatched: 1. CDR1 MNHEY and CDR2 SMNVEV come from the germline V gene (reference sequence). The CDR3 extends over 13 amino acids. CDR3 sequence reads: CASRTGYTGELFF. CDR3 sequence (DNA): TGTGCCAGCAGGACAGGGTACACCGGGGAGCTGTTTTTT.

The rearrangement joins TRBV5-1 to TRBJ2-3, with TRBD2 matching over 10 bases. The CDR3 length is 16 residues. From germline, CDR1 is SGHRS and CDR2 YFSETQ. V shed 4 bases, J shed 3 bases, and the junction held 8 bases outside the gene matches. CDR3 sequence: CASSLSGTSDTDTQYF. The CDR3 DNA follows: TGCGCCAGCAGCCTATCCGGGACTAGCGATACAGATACGCAGTATTTT.

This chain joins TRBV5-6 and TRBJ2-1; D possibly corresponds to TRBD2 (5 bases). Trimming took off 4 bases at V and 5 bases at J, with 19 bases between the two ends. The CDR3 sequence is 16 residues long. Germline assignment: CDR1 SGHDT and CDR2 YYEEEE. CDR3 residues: CASSPLREEINNEQFF. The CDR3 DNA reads TGTGCCAGCAGCCCACTTCGGGAAGAGATAAACAATGAGCAGTTCTTC.

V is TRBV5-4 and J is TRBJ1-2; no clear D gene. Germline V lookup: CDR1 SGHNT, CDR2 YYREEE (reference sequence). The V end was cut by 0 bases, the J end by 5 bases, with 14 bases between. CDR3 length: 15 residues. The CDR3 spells CASSLVLSGGYGYTF. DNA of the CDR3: TGTGCCAGCAGCTTGGTTTTGTCAGGAGGTTATGGCTACACCTTC.

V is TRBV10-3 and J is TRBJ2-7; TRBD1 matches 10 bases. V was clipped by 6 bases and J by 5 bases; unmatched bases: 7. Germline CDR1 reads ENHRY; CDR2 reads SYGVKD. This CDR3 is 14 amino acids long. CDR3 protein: CAISAGTGADEQYF. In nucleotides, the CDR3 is TGTGCCATCAGCGCCGGGACAGGGGCCGACGAGCAGTACTTC.